Listed here is a single T cell receptor (beta chain). The sample is drawn from a study of brain T cells in children with intractable seizures. Sequencing was limited to surgery cases with top T cell transcript signatures in brain tissue. The data were produced by immunoSEQ multiplex PCR, yet TCRdb's version contains in-frame clones alone and is incomplete. The table records approximately 77,000 clones, under 95% of them present only once. Sequencing was performed on peripheral blood, taken at surgery. The receptor was derived from a boy younger than two with tuberous sclerosis and intractable seizures.

The CDR3 coding sequence is TGTGCCAGCAAGGAGGGGAGTGGTTTTAATGAAAAACTGTTTTTT. It specifies CASKEGSGFNEKLFF. The chain has TRBV2 and TRBJ1-4; D perhaps matches TRBD1 (5 bases). Germline-derived CDR1 and CDR2 are SNHLY and FYNNEI. The V gene lost 7 bases and the J gene lost 4 bases, with 16 bases spanning the gap. This CDR3 is built from 15 residues.